This TCR beta chain derives from a study of blood T cell repertoires in COVID-19. The germline gives CDR1 MNHEY, CDR2 SMNVEV (reference sequence). Trimming pared 4 bases from V and 1 base from J, leaving 11 bases between. The CDR3 covers 15 residues. Under the authors' procedure: Quantification of nucleated cells was approximated via reference gene primer amplification. Using immunoSEQ multiplex PCR, the repertoire was profiled, and TCRdb retains in-frame clones only, with some absent. Clone size and the V and J calls come from that table; the DNA yielded D and trimming. Among about 260,000 clones, over 80% were seen once, and the ten largest hold roughly 10%.

V gene TRBV27 combines with J gene TRBJ1-3; D is perhaps TRBD1 (5 bases). This receptor was identified in a woman in her 70s with COVID-19, enrolled during active disease. The sequencing input was peripheral blood. CDR3 bases: TGTGCCAGCAGTTCTCAGGGTTTTTCTGGAAACACCATATATTTT. Translating it yields CASSSQGFSGNTIYF.